The rows below give T cell receptor beta chains drawn from one sample of a study of cytomegalovirus exposure and HLA in healthy donors. Assay used: immunoSEQ multiplex PCR; TCRdb lists only in-frame clones, some missing. The sample holds 150,000 to 200,000 clones, 75% to 90% seen once. The material sequenced was PBMCs. These receptors were obtained from a woman between 18 and 29 years old in good health and CMV-seronegative. Both conserved end residues are part of each CDR3. The order of the fields is clone size, J gene, D gene, V gene, CDR3 length, CDR3 DNA, CDR3 protein. A D gene is named only where the DNA matches it firmly. Size is omitted from some rows. Given values are once, few, many or a class for expanded clones.

>NA|TRBJ1-4|NA|TRBV5-1|16
TGCGCCAGCAGCCTCAGGGTGGTTGGGACTAATGAAAAACTGTTTTTT
CASSLRVVGTNEKLFF
>few|TRBJ2-3|TRBD2|TRBV7-7|13
TGTGCCAGCAGCTTTGGGGGGGCAGATACGCAGTATTTT
CASSFGGADTQYF
>NA|TRBJ2-7|TRBD2|TRBV9|15
TGTGCCAGCAGCGTAGACCCAGCGGGGAACTACGAGCAGTACTTC
CASSVDPAGNYEQYF
>NA|TRBJ1-1|TRBD1|TRBV15|14
TGTGCCACCAGCAGAGAGACAGGGCGAAGGGGAGCTTTCTTT
CATSRETGRRGAFF
>NA|TRBJ2-4|TRBD1|TRBV20-1|11
TGCAGTACAGGGGGGCGGAACATTCAGTACTTC
CSTGGRNIQYF
>few|TRBJ1-5|TRBD1|TRBV2|14
TGTGCCAGCAGGGAAAGGACAGGGAATCAGCCCCAGCATTTT
CASRERTGNQPQHF
>NA|TRBJ2-5|TRBD2|TRBV5-1|17
TGCGCCAGCAGCTTACCTCGGACTAGCGGGGGCCAAGAGACCCAGTACTTC
CASSLPRTSGGQETQYF
>NA|TRBJ2-6|NA|TRBV6-4|17
TGTGCCAGCAGTCTTACCGGGACAAGCTCTGGGGCCAACGTCCTGACTTTC
CASSLTGTSSGANVLTF
>NA|TRBJ1-1|TRBD1|TRBV5-1|14
TGCGCCAGCAGCATGGCAGGGGGTTTGACTGAAGCTTTCTTT
CASSMAGGLTEAFF
>NA|TRBJ2-7|NA|TRBV15|15
TGTGCCGCCAGCTCAGGAGGTGGAGGGCTTGGCGAGCAGTACTTC
CAASSGGGGLGEQYF
>NA|TRBJ2-2|NA|TRBV9|14
TGTGCCAGCAGCACAAGGACTACCACCGGGGAGCTGTTTTTT
CASSTRTTTGELFF
>few|TRBJ2-1|NA|TRBV7-9|16
TGTGCCAGCAGCCCCGACAGAGGAGCCGGGTTTGATGAGCAGTTCTTC
CASSPDRGAGFDEQFF
>NA|TRBJ2-5|NA|TRBV7-6|16
TGTGCCAGCAGCTTAGGGTTTGGCAGGCAACAAGAGACCCAGTACTTC
CASSLGFGRQQETQYF
>NA|TRBJ1-2|TRBD1|TRBV28|14
TGTGCCAGCAGCCAGGACAGGGTAGACTATGGCTACACCTTC
CASSQDRVDYGYTF
>NA|TRBJ1-2|NA|TRBV2|14
TGTGCCAGCAGTGTTTTAGGGGGAAGTGATGGCTACACCTTC
CASSVLGGSDGYTF
>NA|TRBJ2-3|TRBD1|TRBV2|15
TGTGCCAGCAGTGGAGGGACAGGGGTTACAGATACGCAGTATTTT
CASSGGTGVTDTQYF
>NA|TRBJ1-1|TRBD1|TRBV4-1|16
TGCGCCAGCAGCCAAGAAGGGACAGGTATGAACACTGAAGCTTTCTTT
CASSQEGTGMNTEAFF
>once|TRBJ2-1|NA|TRBV5-1|14
TGCGCCAGCAGCTTAGGACAGTCGTACAATGAGCAGTTCTTC
CASSLGQSYNEQFF
>NA|TRBJ1-6|NA|TRBV18|15
TGTGCCAGCTCACCAAGAGGTCTGATTGATTCACCCCTCCACTTT
CASSPRGLIDSPLHF
>NA|TRBJ2-7|TRBD1|TRBV6-5|14
TGTGCCAGCAGTTACGGGGGACAGGGCTACGAGCAGTACTTC
CASSYGGQGYEQYF
>NA|TRBJ1-1|TRBD1|TRBV4-1|14
TGCGCCAGCAGCCAATTGACAGGGGGACCTGAAGCTTTCTTT
CASSQLTGGPEAFF
>NA|TRBJ2-4|TRBD2|TRBV14|17
TGTGCCAGCAGCCAACTCGCAGCGGGGGGGCTGCGAAACATTCAGTACTTC
CASSQLAAGGLRNIQYF
>NA|TRBJ1-5|TRBD1|TRBV19|12
TGTGCCAGTGACAGGGGTGCTCAGCCCCAGCATTTT
CASDRGAQPQHF
>NA|TRBJ2-1|TRBD2|TRBV4-1|16
TGCGCCAGCAGCCCGCGGGCTAGCGGGGGATACAATGAGCAGTTCTTC
CASSPRASGGYNEQFF